Below, 15 T cell receptor beta chains from the same sample are listed, as sequenced in a study of response to subunit inactivated influenza vaccine (dated by TCRdb to the late 2010s). Library construction relied on RT-PCR. Instrument on record: Illumina HiSeq 2500. TCRdb trimmed the raw reads at Q25, called clones with MiXCR and kept productive beta chains. Rows matching on CDR3 protein sequence are summarized as one entry with the most common DNA and genes. This sample holds around 520,000 distinct CDR3 sequences; 12% were observed only once. The ten largest clones take up about 9.4% of the sample. Specimen: PBMCs from blood, collected on the day of vaccination. The receptors here all came from a man in his fifties or sixties who received an inactivated influenza vaccine. Donor details come from another sample of the same person, matched by shared clones.

The table lists this clonotype with a few counts. The chain employs TRBV12-3 or TRBV12-4 and TRBJ1-1; no reliable D call. V was pared by 7 bases and J by 4 bases, with 13 bases between. This CDR3 has 13 amino acids. The CDR3 nucleotides are TGTGCCAGCACCTGGTTGGCGGGCACTGAAGCTTTCTTT. Its protein product is CASTWLAGTEAFF.

This clonotype has a handful of counts. The chain links TRBV6-2 or TRBV6-3 to TRBJ2-1; D perhaps matches TRBD1 (6 bases). The CDR3 totals 15 residues. V lost 5 bases and J 6 bases, leaving 17 bases between the germline ends. Looked up from germline, CDR1 is MNHEY and CDR2 is SVGEGT. The CDR3 is CASSPGQTAVNEQFF. As DNA, the CDR3 is TGTGCCAGCAGTCCTGGACAGACTGCCGTCAATGAGCAGTTCTTC.

Ten or more counts support this clonotype. The chain is built from TRBV7-2 and TRBJ2-1; D is perhaps TRBD1 (6 bases). This CDR3 has 16 residues. Germline V gives CDR1 SGHTA, CDR2 FQGNSA. V shed 3 bases and J shed 4 bases, with 16 bases lying between them. CDR3 residues: CASSLDRDTRYNEQFF. Here the CDR3 DNA reads TGTGCCAGCAGCTTGGATCGGGACACCCGGTACAATGAGCAGTTCTTC.

The rearrangement links TRBV9 to TRBJ2-1; 10 positions agree with TRBD2. The CDR3 is made up of 17 amino acids. Germline CDR1 is SGDLS and CDR2 is YYNGEE. Trimming took 0 bases from V and 4 from J; bases not matched to a gene: 7. The CDR3 region is CASSVESGGGLYNEQFF. CDR3 sequence (DNA): TGTGCCAGCAGCGTAGAGAGCGGGGGGGGTCTATACAATGAGCAGTTCTTC.

This clonotype appeared many times. V gene TRBV12-3 or TRBV12-4 combines with J gene TRBJ2-1, with 7 nucleotides matching TRBD1. Trimming cost V 6 bases and J 4 bases; bases outside gene matches: 3. This CDR3 contains 13 residues. The CDR3 DNA follows: TGTGCCAGCAGGGGGACAGCTTACAATGAGCAGTTCTTC. Its translation is CASRGTAYNEQFF.

Points on this clonotype: A junction boundary mismatches the germline segment, possibly from a read error. This chain joins TRBV20-1 and TRBJ2-1; 10 nucleotides align to TRBD2. Germline V gene data show CDR1 as DFQATT and CDR2 as SNEGSKA (reference sequence). CDR3 length: 16 residues. The CDR3 DNA is TGCTGTGCTAGAGGAAGCGGGAGGGCCTCCTACAATGAGCAGTTCTTC. Amino acids: CCARGSGRASYNEQFF.

This clonotype was observed at least ten times. The chain recombines TRBV5-1 with TRBJ2-3; D remains ambiguous. V lost 0 bases and J 2 bases, leaving 10 bases between the germline ends. The germline CDR1 and CDR2 sequences are SGHRS and YFSETQ. The CDR3 extends over 15 amino acids. The CDR3 DNA reads as TGCGCCAGCAGCTTGGGTCAGATACTCACAGATACGCAGTATTTT. This sequence encodes CASSLGQILTDTQYF. Together with reference TRBV5-1 and TRBJ2-3, the CDR3 gives the full variable domain: KAGVTQTPRYLIKTRGQQVTLSCSPISGHRSVSWYQQTPGQGLQFLFEYFSETQRNKGNFPGRFSGRQFSNSRSEMNVSTLELGDSALYLCASSLGQILTDTQYFGPGTRLTVL.

This clonotype came up a few times. The CDR3 is CASSPTFDPFTGKEQYF. The CDR3, as DNA: TGTGCCAGCAGCCCCACTTTTGACCCTTTTACCGGAAAAGAGCAGTACTTC. The chain has TRBV3-1 and TRBJ2-7; no definite D call. Germline CDR1 LGHDT, CDR2 YNNKEL (reference sequence). Trimming took 4 bases from V and 7 from J, leaving 26 bases between them. The CDR3 contains 17 residues.

This clonotype was detected ten times or more. This rearrangement joins TRBV20-1 to TRBJ2-1; no clear D gene. CDR3 length: 10 amino acids. V lost 6 bases to trimming and J lost 8 bases, with 8 bases between them. The germline V gene encodes CDR1 DFQATT and CDR2 SNEGSKA (reference sequence). CDR3 sequence: CSAPFHEQFF. The CDR3 DNA reads TGCAGTGCCCCCTTCCATGAGCAGTTCTTC.

This chain joins TRBV11-2 and TRBJ2-7; no definite D call. The CDR3 totals 14 residues. The V gene lost 4 bases and the J gene lost 2 bases, with 12 bases spanning the gap. Germline-derived CDR1 and CDR2 are SGHAT and FQNNGV. The CDR3 DNA follows: TGTGCCAGCAGCTCCCCGCGAGATCCCTACGAGCAGTACTTC. Its translation: CASSSPRDPYEQYF.

This clonotype was detected only a few times. The chain is built from TRBV12-3 or TRBV12-4 and TRBJ1-1, with D maybe TRBD1 (6 bases). V shed 5 bases and J shed 0 bases, with 10 bases lying between them. This CDR3 region has 14 residues. CDR3 in amino acids: CASSPGTMNTEAFF. In DNA form, the CDR3 reads TGTGCCAGCAGTCCCGGGACAATGAACACTGAAGCTTTCTTT.

This chain links TRBV7-2 with TRBJ2-1, with a possible D match to TRBD2 (5 bases). CDR3 length: 16 amino acids. Germline V lookup: CDR1 SGHTA, CDR2 FQGNSA. Trimming removed 4 bases at V and 4 bases at J, with 17 bases between. The CDR3 here is CASSSEWTPRYNEQFF. As DNA, the CDR3 is TGTGCCAGCAGCTCGGAATGGACTCCTAGGTACAATGAGCAGTTCTTC.

This chain uses TRBV7-6 with TRBJ2-1, with D possibly matching TRBD2 (6 bases). This CDR3 comprises 14 residues. Germline CDR1 and CDR2: SGHVS and FNYEAQ. V lost 0 bases and J lost 6, with 9 bases in between. CDR3 protein: CASSLAMGGNEQFF. The CDR3 DNA is TGTGCCAGCAGCTTAGCGATGGGGGGCAATGAGCAGTTCTTC.

This clonotype was seen only a few times. The J gene is TRBJ1-5, the V gene TRBV6-5; D unclear. The V and J ends lost 0 bases and 2 bases respectively, with 5 bases between them. Germline V gene data show CDR1 as MNHEY and CDR2 as SVGAGI. CDR3 length equals 14 residues. Written as DNA, the CDR3 is TGTGCCAGCAGTTACTCGGGTCGCAATCAGCCCCAGCATTTT. It encodes CASSYSGRNQPQHF.

This clonotype was recorded many times. This sequence joins TRBV20-1 and TRBJ2-7; perhaps TRBD2 as D (6 bases). The V and J ends lost 0 bases and 0 bases respectively, with 12 bases between them. This CDR3 contains 15 residues. Per the germline V gene, CDR1 is DFQATT and CDR2 is SNEGSKA (reference sequence). CDR3 in DNA: TGCAGTGCTAGAGATGTGAGGGAGGCCTCCTACGAGCAGTACTTC. Translating gives CSARDVREASYEQYF.